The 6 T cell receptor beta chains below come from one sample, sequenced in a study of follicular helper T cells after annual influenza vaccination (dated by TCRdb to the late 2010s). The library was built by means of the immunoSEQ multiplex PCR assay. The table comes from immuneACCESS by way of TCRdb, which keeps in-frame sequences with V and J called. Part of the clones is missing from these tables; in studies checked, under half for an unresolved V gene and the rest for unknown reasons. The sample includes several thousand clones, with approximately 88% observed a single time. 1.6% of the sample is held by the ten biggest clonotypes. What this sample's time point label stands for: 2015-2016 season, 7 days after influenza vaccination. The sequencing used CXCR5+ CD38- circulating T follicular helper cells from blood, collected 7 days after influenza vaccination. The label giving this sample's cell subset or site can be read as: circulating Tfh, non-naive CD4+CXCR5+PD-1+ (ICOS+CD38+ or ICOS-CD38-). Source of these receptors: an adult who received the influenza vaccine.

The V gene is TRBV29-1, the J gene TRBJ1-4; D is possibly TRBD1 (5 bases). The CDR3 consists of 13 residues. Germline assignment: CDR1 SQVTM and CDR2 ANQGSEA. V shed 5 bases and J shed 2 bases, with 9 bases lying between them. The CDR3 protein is CSVRTPTNEKLFF. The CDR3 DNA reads TGCAGCGTTCGGACACCGACTAATGAAAAACTGTTTTTT.

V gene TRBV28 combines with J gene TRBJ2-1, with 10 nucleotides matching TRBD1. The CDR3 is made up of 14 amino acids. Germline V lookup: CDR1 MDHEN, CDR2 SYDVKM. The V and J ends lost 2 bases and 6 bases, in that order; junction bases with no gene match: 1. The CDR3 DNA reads TGTGCCAGCAGTTTAGGACAGGGGGGCAATGAGCAGTTCTTC. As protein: CASSLGQGGNEQFF.

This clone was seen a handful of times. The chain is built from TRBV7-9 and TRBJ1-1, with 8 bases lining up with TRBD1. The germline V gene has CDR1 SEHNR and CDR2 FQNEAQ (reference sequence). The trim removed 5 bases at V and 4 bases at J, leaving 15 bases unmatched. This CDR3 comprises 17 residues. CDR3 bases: TGTGCCAGCAGCCCCCCCAGACAGGGGTTGGGACGCACTGAAGCTTTCTTT. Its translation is CASSPPRQGLGRTEAFF.

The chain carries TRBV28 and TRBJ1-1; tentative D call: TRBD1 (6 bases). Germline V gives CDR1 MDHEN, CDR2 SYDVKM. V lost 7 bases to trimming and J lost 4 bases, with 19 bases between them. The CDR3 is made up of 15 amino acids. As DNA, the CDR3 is TGTGCCAGCACCAATGAGGGGGGGCGGGCCACTGAAGCTTTCTTT. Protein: CASTNEGGRATEAFF.

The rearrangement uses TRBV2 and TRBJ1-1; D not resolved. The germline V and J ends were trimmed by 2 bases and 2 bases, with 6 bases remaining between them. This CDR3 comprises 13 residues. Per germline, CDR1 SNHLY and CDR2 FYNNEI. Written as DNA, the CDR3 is TGTGCCAGCAGTGAATGGCACAACACTGAAGCTTTCTTT. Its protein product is CASSEWHNTEAFF.

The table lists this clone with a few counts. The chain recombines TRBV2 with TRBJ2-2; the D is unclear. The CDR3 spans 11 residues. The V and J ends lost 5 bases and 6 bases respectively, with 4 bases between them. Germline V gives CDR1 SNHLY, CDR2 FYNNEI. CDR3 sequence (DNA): TGTGCCAGCAGTTACGCCGGGGAGCTGTTTTTT. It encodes CASSYAGELFF.